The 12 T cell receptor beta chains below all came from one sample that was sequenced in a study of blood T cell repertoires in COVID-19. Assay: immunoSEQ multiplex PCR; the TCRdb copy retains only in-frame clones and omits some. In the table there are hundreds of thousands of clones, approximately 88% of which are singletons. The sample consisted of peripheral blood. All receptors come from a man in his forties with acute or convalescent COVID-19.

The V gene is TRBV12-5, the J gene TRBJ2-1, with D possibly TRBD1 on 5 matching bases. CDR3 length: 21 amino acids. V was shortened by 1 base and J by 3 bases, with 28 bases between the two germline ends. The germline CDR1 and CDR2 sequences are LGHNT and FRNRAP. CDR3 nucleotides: TGTGCTAGTGGTTTGGCCAGCCTGGGGTGGACACTCACAAAAATCTACAATGAGCAGTTCTTC. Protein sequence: CASGLASLGWTLTKIYNEQFF.

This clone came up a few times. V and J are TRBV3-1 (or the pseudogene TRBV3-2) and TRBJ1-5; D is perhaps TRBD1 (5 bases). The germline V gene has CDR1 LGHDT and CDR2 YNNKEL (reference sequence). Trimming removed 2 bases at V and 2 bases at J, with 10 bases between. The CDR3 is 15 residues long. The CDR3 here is CASSQTGGGNQPQHF. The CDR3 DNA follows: TGTGCCAGCAGCCAAACCGGGGGGGGCAATCAGCCCCAGCATTTT.

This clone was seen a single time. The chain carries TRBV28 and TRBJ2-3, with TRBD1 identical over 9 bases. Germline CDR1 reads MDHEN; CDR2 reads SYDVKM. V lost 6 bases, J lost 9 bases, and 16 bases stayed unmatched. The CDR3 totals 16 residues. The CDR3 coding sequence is TGTGCCAGCAGGCGGACAGGGGTGACTCCGGGCCCCACGCAGTATTTT. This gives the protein CASRRTGVTPGPTQYF. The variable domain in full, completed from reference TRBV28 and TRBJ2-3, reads DVKVTQSSRYLVKRTGEKVFLECVQDMDHENMFWYRQDPGLGLRLIYFSYDVKMKEKGDIPEGYSVSREKKERFSLILESASTNQTSMYLCASRRTGVTPGPTQYFGPGTRLTVL.

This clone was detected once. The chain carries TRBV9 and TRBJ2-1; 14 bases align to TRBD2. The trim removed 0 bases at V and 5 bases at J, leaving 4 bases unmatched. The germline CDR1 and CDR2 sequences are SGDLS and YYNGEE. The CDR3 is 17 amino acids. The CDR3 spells CASSVGTSGRYDNEQFF. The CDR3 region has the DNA TGTGCCAGCAGCGTAGGGACTAGCGGGAGGTATGACAATGAGCAGTTCTTC.

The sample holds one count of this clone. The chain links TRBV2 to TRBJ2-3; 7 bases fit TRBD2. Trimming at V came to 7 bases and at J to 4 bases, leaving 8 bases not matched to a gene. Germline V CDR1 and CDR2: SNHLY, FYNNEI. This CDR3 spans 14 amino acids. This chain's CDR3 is CASTRTRVSDTQYF. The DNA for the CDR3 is TGTGCCAGCACCCGGACTAGAGTATCAGATACGCAGTATTTT.

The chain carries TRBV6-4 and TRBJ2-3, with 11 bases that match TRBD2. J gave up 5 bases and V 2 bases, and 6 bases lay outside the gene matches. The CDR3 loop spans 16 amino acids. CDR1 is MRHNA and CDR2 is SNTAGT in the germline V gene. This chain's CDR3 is CASSDGLAGGLDTQYF. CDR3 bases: TGTGCCAGCAGTGACGGGCTAGCGGGGGGACTAGATACGCAGTATTTT.

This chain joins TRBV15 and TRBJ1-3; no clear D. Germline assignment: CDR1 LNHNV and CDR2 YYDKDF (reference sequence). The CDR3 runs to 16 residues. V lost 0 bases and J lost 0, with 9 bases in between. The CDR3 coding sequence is TGTGCCACCAGCAGAGATCAGGTTTCCTCTGGAAACACCATATATTTT. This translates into CATSRDQVSSGNTIYF.

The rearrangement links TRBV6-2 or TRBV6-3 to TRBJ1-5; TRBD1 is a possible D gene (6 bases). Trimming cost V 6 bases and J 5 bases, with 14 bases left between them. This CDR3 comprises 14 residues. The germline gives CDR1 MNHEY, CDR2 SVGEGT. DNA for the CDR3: TGTGCCAGCAGCCTCAGGGGTGGCGATCAGCCCCAGCATTTT. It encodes CASSLRGGDQPQHF.

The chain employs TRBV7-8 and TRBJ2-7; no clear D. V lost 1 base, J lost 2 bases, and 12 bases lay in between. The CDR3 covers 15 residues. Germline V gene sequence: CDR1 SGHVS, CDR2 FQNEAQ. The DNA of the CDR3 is TGTGCCAGCAGCTTAGAGGTCAGGATAGCCTACGAGCAGTACTTC. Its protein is CASSLEVRIAYEQYF.

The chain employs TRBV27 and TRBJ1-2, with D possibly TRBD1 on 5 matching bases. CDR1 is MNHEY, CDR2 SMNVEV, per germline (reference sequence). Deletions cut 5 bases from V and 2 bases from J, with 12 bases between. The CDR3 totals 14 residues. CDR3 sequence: CASSPGGPNYGYTF. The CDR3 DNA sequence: TGTGCCAGCAGTCCCGGGGGACCCAACTATGGCTACACCTTC.

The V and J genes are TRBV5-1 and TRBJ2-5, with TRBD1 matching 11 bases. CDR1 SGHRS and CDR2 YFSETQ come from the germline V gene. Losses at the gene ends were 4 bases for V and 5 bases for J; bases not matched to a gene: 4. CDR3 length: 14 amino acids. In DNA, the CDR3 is TGCGCCAGCAGCAGGACAGGGGGCATGGAGACCCAGTACTTC. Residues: CASSRTGGMETQYF.

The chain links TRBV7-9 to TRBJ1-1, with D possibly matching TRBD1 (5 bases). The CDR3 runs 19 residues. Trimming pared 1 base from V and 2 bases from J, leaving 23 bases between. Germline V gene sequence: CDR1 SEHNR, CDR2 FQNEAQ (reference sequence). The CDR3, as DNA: TGTGCCAGCAGCTTAGTAGTGGCCGTTATCCGGGGGGTAAACACTGAAGCTTTCTTT. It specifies CASSLVVAVIRGVNTEAFF.